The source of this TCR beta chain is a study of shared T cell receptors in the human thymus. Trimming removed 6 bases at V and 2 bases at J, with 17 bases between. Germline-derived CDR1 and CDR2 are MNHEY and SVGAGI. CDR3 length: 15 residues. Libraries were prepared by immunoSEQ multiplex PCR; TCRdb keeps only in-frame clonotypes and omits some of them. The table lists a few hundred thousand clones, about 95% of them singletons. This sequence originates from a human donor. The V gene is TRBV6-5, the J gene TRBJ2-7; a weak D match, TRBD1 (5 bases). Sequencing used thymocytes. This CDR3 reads CASSQRGTPTYEQYF. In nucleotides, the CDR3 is TGTGCCAGCAGCCAAAGGGGTACCCCTACCTACGAGCAGTACTTC.